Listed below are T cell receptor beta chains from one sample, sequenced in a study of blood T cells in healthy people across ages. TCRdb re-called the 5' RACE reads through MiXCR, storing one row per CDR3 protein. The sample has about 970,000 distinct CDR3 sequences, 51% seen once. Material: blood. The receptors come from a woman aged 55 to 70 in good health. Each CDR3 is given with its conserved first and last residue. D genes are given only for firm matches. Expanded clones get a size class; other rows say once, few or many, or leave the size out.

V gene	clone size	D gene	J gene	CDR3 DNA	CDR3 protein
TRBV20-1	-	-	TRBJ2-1	TGCAGTGCTAGAACGTCATACAATGAGCAGTTCTTC	CSARTSYNEQFF
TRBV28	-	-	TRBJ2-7	TGTGCCAGCAGTTTATCGGTTGCCGAGCAGTACTTC	CASSLSVAEQYF
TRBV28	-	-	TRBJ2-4	TGTGCCAGCGACAGTGCCTGGGCCAAAAACATTCAGTACTTC	CASDSAWAKNIQYF
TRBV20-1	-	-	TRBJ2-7	TGCAGTGCTAGAGGGTTGACAGGCCTCTCCTACGAGCAGTACTTC	CSARGLTGLSYEQYF
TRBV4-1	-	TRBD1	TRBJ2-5	TGCGCCAGCAGCCAAAGGACAGGGTGGGGAGAGACCCAGTACTTC	CASSQRTGWGETQYF
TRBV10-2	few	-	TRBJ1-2	TGCGCCAGCAGTGACCGGGCAGAGCCCTATGGCTACACCTTC	CASSDRAEPYGYTF
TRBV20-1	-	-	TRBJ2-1	TGCAGTGCTTGGGGTTACAATGAGCAGTTCTTC	CSAWGYNEQFF
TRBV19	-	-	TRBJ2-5	TGTGCCAGTAGTGCGGCGCAGCAAGAGACCCAGTACTTC	CASSAAQQETQYF
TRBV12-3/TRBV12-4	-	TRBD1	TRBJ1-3	TGTGCCAGCAGTTCCCAGGGGGTCTCTGGAAACACCATATATTTT	CASSSQGVSGNTIYF
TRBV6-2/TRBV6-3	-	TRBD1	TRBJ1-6	TGTGCCAGCAGTTCGACGGACAGGGGATTCGATTCACCCCTCCACTTT	CASSSTDRGFDSPLHF
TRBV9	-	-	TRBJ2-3	TGTGCCAGCAGCGTAGGAAGGTATGGGAGCACAGATACGCGGTATTTT	CASSVGRYGSTDTRYF
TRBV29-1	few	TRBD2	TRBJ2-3	TGCAGCGTTGGGCGACTAGCGGGAGAGAGCACAGATACGCAGTATTTT	CSVGRLAGESTDTQYF
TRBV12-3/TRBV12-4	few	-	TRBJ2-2	TGTGCCAGCAGGGGGATGACTTCGAACACCGGGGAGCTGTTTTTT	CASRGMTSNTGELFF
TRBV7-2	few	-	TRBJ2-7	TGTGCCAGCAGCTTGGATCCACCTGGGGGCTACGAGCAGTACTTC	CASSLDPPGGYEQYF
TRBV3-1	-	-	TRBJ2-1	TGTGCCAGCAGCCAGGGGGCAAGTGAGCAGTTCTTC	CASSQGASEQFF
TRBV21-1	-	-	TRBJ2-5	TGTGCCAGCAGTATACAGGGGGCAGGTCGGGAGGCCCAGTACTTC	CASSIQGAGREAQYF
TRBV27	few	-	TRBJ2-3	TGTGCCAGCAGGATTACTCCTAGCACAGATACGCAGTATTTT	CASRITPSTDTQYF
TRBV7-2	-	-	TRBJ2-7	TGTGCAGGTGGGCTAGCGACCACCTCCTACGAGCAGTACTTC	CAGGLATTSYEQYF
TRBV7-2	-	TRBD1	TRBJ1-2	TGTGCCAGAGGAAGGGGGCCCCCGAACTATGGCTACACCTTC	CARGRGPPNYGYTF
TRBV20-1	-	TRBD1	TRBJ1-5	TGCAGTGCTAGAGGGGGGAGGGCAGGGGGGCGCGTTAATCAGCCCCAGCATTTT	CSARGGRAGGRVNQPQHF
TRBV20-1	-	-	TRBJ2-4	TGCTCCTCAGATAAAGGGGTAAACATTCAGTACTTC	CSSDKGVNIQYF
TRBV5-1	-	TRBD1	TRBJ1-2	TGCGCCAGCAGCACCCCGGGCCAGGGGGACGGTGGCTACACCTTC	CASSTPGQGDGGYTF
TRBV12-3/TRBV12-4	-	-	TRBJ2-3	TGTGCCAGCAGTTTAGGAGGTTGGACAGATACGCAGTATTTT	CASSLGGWTDTQYF
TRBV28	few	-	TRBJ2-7	TGTGCCAGCGGGTCTTTAGCCGAGCAGTACTTC	CASGSLAEQYF
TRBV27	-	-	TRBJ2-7	TGTGCCAGCAGGGACGGCGGTAGGGCCCAGTACTTC	CASRDGGRAQYF
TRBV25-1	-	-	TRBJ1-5	TGTGCCAGCAGTGAATTCCACTCTGAGCCCCAGCATTTT	CASSEFHSEPQHF
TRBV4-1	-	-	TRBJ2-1	TGTGCCAGCAGCCATCCCGTCCTCGGACTAAGCTCCTACAATGAGCAGTTCTTC	CASSHPVLGLSSYNEQFF
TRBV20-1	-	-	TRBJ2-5	TGCAGTGCTAGAGTTCTTGGGGGTTCCGGAGAGACCCAGTACTTC	CSARVLGGSGETQYF
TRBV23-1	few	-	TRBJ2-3	TGCGCCAGCAGTCAATCGAAACAGGGTTCCTGCGATACGCAGTATTTT	CASSQSKQGSCDTQYF
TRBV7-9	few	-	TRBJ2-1	TGTGCCAGCAGCGCATCAAAAAATGAGCAGTTCTTC	CASSASKNEQFF
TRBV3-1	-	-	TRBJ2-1	TGTGCCAGCAGCCAATTAAGGACCACAAACCCAGGTGAGCAGTTCTTC	CASSQLRTTNPGEQFF
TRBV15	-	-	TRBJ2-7	TGTGCCACCAGCAGACTCCCGGGACCCTCCTACGAGCAGTACTTC	CATSRLPGPSYEQYF
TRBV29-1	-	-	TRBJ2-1	TGCAGCGTTGAGAAAGACGGAGGGAGATACAATGAGCAGTTCTTC	CSVEKDGGRYNEQFF
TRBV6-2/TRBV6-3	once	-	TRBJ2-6	TGTGCCAGCAGTTACCTGAACTGGGCCAACGTCCTGACTTTC	CASSYLNWANVLTF
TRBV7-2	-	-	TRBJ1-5	TGTGCCAGCAGCCCCCGTGGAGGCACTCAGCCCCAGCATTTT	CASSPRGGTQPQHF
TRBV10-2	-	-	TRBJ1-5	TGCGCCAGCAGCGAGGGGTTTGGGCCCCAGCATTTT	CASSEGFGPQHF
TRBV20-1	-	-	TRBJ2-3	TGCAGTGCTAGTTGGCGTACCTCTCGGATGGATACGCAGTATTTT	CSASWRTSRMDTQYF
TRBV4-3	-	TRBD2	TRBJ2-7	TGCGCCAGCAGCCAGACCGCTAGCGGGAGTTTCTACGAGCAGTACTTC	CASSQTASGSFYEQYF
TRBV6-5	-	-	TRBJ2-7	TGTGCCAGCAGTTACTCGGCGGAGGGTACCTACGAGCAGTACTTC	CASSYSAEGTYEQYF
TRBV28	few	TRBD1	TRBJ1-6	TGTGCCAGCAGCCCACAGGGGGTTCCTAATTCACCCCTCCACTTT	CASSPQGVPNSPLHF
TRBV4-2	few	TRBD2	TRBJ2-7	TGTGCCAGCAGCCAAGTCTTAGCGGGCGACTACGAGCAGTACTTC	CASSQVLAGDYEQYF
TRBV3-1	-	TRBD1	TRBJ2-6	TGTGCCAGCAGCCGTATCGGGACAGGGAGTTTCTCTGGGGCCAACGTCCTGACTTTC	CASSRIGTGSFSGANVLTF
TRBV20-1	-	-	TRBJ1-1	TGCAGTGCTGTCAGCGGAATGATGAACACTGAAGCTTTCTTT	CSAVSGMMNTEAFF
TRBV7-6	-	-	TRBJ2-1	TGTGCCAGCACGCTCAGCGGATCGACCTACAATGAGCAGTTCTTC	CASTLSGSTYNEQFF
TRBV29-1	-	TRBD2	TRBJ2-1	TGCAGCGTGACCATTCAGACTAGCGGGACCTACAATGAGCAGTTCTTC	CSVTIQTSGTYNEQFF
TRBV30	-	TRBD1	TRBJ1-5	TGTGCCTGGAGCGCCGACAGGGGGTACGGCAATCAGCCCCAGCATTTT	CAWSADRGYGNQPQHF